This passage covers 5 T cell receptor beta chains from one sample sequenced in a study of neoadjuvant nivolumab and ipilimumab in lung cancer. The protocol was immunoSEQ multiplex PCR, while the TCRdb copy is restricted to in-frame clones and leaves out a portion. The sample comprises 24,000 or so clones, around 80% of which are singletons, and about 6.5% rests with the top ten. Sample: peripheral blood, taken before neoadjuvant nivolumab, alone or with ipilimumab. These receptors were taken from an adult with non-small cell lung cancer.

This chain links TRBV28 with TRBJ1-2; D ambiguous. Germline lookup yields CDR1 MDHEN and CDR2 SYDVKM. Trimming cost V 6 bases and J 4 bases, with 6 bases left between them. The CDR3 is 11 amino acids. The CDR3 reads CASSMPYGYTF. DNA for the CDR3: TGTGCCAGCAGCATGCCCTATGGCTACACCTTC.

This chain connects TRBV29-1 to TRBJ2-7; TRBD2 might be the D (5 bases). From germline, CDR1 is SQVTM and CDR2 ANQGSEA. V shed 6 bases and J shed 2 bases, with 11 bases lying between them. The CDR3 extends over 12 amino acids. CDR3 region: CSVEEATYEQYF. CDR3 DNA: TGCAGCGTAGAGGAGGCAACCTACGAGCAGTACTTC.

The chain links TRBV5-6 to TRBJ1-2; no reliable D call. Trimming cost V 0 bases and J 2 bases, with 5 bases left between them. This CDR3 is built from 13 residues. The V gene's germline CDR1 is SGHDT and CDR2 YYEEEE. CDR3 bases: TGTGCCAGCAGCTTGGTGAAGAACTATGGCTACACCTTC. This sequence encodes CASSLVKNYGYTF.

The DNA for the CDR3 is TGCGCCAGCAGTCCGCAGTCACTCTCTGGGGCCAACGTCCTGACTTTC. Translation gives CASSPQSLSGANVLTF. V is TRBV5-1 and J is TRBJ2-6, with D hard to call. The CDR3 runs to 16 residues. Germline lookup yields CDR1 SGHRS and CDR2 YFSETQ. Trimming cost V 5 bases and J 0 bases, with 12 bases left between them.

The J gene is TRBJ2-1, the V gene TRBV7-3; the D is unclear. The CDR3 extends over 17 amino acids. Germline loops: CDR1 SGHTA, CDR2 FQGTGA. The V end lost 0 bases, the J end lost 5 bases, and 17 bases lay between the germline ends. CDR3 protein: CASSLTHSTFYDNEQFF. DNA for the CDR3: TGTGCCAGCAGCTTAACCCACTCGACCTTCTACGACAATGAGCAGTTCTTC. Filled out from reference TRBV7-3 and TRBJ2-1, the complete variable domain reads GAGVSQTPSNKVTEKGKYVELRCDPISGHTALYWYRQSLGQGPEFLIYFQGTGAADDSGLPNDRFFAVRPEGSVSTLKIQRTERGDSAVYLCASSLTHSTFYDNEQFFGPGTRLTVL.